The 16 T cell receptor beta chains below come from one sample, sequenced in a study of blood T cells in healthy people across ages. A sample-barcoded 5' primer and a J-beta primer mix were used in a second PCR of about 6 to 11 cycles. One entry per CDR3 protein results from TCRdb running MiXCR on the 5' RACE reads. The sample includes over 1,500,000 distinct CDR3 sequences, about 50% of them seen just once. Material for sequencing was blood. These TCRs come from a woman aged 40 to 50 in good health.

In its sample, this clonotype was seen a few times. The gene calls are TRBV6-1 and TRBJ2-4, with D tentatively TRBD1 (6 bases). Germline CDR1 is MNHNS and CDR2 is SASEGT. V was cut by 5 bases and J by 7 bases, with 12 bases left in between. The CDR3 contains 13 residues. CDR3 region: CASSTGNRNIQYF. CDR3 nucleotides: TGTGCCAGCAGTACAGGGAATCGGAACATTCAGTACTTC.

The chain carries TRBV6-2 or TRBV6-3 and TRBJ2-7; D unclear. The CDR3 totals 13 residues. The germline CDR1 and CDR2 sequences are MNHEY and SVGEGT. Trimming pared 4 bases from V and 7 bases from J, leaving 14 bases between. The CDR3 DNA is TGTGCCAGCAGTTCTCCGCCGCACAATGAGCAGTACTTC. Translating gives CASSSPPHNEQYF.

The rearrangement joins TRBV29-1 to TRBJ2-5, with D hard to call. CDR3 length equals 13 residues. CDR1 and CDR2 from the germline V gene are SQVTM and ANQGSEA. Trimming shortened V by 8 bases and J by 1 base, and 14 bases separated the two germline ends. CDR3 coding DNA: TGCAGCTTGTTGGTAGCCAGCCAAGAGACCCAGTACTTC. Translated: CSLLVASQETQYF.

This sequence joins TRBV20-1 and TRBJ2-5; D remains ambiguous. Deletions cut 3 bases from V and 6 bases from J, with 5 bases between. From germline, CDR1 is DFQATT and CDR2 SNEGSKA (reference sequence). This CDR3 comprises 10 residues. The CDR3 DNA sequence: TGCAGTGCTAGTAAGCAGACCCAGTACTTC. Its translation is CSASKQTQYF.

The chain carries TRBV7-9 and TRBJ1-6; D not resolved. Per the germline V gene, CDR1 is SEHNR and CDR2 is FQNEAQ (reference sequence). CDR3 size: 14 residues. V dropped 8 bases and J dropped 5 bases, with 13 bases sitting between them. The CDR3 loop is CASSREPDNSPLHF. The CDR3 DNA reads TGTGCCAGCTCCCGGGAGCCGGATAATTCACCCCTCCACTTT.

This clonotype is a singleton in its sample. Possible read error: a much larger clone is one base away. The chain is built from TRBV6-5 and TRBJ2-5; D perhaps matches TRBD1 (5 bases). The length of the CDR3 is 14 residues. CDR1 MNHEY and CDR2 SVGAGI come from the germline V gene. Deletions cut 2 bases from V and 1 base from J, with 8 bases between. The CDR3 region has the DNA TGTGCCAGCAGTTACCGGACACCCCAAGAGACCCAGTACTTC. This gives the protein CASSYRTPQETQYF.

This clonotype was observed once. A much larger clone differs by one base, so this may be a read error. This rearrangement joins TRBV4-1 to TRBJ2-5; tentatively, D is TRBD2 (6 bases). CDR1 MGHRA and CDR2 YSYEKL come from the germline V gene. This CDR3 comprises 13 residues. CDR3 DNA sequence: TGCGCCAGCAACCAAGGAGGGGTGGAGACCCAGTACTTC. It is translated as CASNQGGVETQYF.

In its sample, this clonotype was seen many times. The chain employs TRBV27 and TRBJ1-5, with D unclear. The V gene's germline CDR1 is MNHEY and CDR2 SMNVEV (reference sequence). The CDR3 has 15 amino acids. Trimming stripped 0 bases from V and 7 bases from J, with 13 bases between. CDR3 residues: CASSLSLGWGQPQHF. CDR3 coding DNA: TGTGCCAGCAGTTTATCGTTAGGGTGGGGACAGCCCCAGCATTTT.

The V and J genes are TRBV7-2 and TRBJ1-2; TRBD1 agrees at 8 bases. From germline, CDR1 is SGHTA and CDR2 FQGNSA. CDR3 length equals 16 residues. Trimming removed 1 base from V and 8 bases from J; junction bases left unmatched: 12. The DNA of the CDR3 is TGTGCCAGCAGCTTAGGGCGACGGACAGGGCGAGGAGGCTACACCTTC. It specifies CASSLGRRTGRGGYTF.

CDR3: CATSDSTSEIGYGYTF. CDR3 coding DNA: TGTGCCACCAGTGATTCAACAAGCGAAATAGGCTATGGCTACACCTTC. This chain links TRBV24-1 with TRBJ1-2; D gene ambiguous. Germline assignment: CDR1 KGHDR and CDR2 SFDVKD. The CDR3 totals 16 residues. V was trimmed by 2 bases and J by 4 bases, leaving 16 bases between them.

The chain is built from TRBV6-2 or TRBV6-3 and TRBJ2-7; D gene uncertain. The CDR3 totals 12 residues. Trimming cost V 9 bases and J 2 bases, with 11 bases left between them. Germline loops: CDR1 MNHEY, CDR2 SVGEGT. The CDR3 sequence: CASWSEAYEQYF. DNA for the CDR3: TGTGCCAGTTGGTCTGAAGCCTACGAGCAGTACTTC.

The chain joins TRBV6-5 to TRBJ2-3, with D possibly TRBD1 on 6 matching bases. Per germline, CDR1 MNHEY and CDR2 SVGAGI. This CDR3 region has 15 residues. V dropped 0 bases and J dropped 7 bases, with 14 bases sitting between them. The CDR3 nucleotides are TGTGCCAGCAGTTACTCTCGGGACATTCTAAATACGCAGTATTTT. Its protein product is CASSYSRDILNTQYF.

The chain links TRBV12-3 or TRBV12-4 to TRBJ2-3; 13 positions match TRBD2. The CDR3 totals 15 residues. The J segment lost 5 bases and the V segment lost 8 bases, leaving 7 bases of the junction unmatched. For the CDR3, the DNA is TGTGCCAGCGCAACTAGCGGGGGGGCTATAGATACGCAGTATTTT. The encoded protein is CASATSGGAIDTQYF.

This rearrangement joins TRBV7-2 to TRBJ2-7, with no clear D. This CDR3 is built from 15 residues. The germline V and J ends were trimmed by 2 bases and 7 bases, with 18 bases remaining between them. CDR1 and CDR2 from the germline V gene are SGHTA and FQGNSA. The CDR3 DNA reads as TGTGCCAGCAGCTTAAGTGGCCAGTCCTACAATGAGCAGTACTTC. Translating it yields CASSLSGQSYNEQYF.

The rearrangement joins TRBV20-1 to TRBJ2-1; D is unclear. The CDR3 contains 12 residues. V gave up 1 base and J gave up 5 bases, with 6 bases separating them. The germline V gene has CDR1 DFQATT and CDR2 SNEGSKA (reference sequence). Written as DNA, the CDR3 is TGCAGTGCTAGAGCGGGTCACAATGAGCAGTTCTTC. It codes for CSARAGHNEQFF.

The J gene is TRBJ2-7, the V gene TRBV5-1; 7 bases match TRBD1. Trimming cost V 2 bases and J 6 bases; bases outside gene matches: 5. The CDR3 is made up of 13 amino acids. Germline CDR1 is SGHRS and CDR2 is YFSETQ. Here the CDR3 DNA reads TGCGCCAGCAGCTTAACAGGGGAGCGCGAGCAGTACTTC. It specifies CASSLTGEREQYF.